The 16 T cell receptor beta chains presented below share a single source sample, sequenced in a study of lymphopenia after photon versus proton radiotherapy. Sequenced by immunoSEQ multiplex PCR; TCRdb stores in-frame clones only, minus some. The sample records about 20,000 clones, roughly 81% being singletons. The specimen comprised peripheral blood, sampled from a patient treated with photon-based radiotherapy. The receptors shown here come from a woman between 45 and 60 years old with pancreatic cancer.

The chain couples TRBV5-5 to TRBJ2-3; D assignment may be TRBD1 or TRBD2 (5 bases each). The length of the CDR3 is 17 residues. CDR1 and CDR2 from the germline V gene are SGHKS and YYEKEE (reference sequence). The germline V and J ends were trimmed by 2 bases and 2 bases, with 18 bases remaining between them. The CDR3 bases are TGTGCCAGCAGCTTACAAGGATCCCTTGGGACCACAGATACGCAGTATTTT. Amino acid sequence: CASSLQGSLGTTDTQYF.

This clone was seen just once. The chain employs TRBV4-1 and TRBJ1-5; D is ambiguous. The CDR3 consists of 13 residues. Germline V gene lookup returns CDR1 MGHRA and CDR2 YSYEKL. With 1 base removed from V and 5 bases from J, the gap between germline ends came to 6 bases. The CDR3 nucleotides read TGCGCCAGCAGCCAAGGGTATGATCAGCCCCAGCATTTT. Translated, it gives CASSQGYDQPQHF.

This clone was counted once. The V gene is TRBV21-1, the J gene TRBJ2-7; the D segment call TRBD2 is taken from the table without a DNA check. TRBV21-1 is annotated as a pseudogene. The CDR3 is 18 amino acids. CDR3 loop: CASNPSVLAGVGLYEQYF. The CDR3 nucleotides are TGTGCCAGCAACCCTAGTGTACTAGCGGGAGTAGGATTGTACGAGCAGTACTTC.

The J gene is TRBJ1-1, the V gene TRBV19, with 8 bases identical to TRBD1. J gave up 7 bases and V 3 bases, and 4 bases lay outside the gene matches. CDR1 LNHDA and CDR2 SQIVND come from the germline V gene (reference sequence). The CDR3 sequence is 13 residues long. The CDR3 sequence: CASSMGTGFEAFF. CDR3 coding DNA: TGTGCCAGTAGTATGGGGACAGGATTTGAAGCTTTCTTT.

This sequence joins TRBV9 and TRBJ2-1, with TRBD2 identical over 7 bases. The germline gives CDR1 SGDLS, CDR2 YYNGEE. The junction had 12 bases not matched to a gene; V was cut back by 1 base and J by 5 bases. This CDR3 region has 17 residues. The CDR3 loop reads CASSVRFRAGSNNEQFF. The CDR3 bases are TGTGCCAGCAGCGTAAGGTTCCGAGCGGGGTCAAACAATGAGCAGTTCTTC.

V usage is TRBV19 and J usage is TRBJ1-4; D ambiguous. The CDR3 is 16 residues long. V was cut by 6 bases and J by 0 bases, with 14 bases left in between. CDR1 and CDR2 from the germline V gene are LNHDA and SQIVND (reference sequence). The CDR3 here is CASSPADPATNEKLFF. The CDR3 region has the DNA TGTGCCAGTAGCCCGGCGGATCCTGCAACTAATGAAAAACTGTTTTTT.

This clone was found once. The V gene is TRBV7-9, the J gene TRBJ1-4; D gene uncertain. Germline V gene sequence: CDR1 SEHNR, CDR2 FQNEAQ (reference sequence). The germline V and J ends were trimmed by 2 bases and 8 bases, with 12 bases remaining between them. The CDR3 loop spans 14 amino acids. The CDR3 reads CASSLKGSGEKLFF. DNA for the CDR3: TGTGCCAGCAGCTTAAAAGGGAGTGGGGAAAAACTGTTTTTT.

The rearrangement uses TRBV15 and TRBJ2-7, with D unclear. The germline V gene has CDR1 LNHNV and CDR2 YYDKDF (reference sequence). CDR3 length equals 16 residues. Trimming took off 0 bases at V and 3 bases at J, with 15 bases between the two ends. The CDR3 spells CATSRDQASRLYEQYF. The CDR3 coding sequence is TGTGCCACCAGCAGAGATCAGGCATCTCGCCTCTACGAGCAGTACTTC. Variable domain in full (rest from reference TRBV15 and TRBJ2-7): DAMVIQNPRYQVTQFGKPVTLSCSQTLNHNVMYWYQQKSSQAPKLLFHYYDKDFNNEADTPDNFQSRRPNTSFCFLDIRSPGLGDTAMYLCATSRDQASRLYEQYFGPGTRLTVT.

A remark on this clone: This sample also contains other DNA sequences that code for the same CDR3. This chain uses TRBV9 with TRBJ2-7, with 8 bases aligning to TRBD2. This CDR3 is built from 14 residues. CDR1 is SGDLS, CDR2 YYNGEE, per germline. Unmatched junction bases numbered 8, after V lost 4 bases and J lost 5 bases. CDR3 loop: CASSPGGGTHEQYF. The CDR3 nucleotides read TGTGCCAGCAGCCCGGGCGGGGGGACCCACGAGCAGTACTTC. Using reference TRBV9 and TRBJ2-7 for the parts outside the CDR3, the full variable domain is DSGVTQTPKHLITATGQRVTLRCSPRSGDLSVYWYQQSLDQGLQFLIQYYNGEERAKGNILERFSAQQFPDLHSELNLSSLELGDSALYFCASSPGGGTHEQYFGPGTRLTVT.

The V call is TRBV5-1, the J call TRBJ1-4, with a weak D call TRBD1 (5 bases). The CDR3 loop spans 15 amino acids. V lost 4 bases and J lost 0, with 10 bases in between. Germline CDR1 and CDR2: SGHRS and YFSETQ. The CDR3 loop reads CASSPLGATNEKLFF. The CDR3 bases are TGCGCCAGCAGCCCCTTGGGGGCAACTAATGAAAAACTGTTTTTT.

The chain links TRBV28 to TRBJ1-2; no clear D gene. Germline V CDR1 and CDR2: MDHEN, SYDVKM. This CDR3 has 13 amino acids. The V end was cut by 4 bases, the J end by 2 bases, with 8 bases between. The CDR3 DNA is TGTGCCAGCAGTTCCGGGGAAAACTATGGCTACACCTTC. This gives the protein CASSSGENYGYTF.

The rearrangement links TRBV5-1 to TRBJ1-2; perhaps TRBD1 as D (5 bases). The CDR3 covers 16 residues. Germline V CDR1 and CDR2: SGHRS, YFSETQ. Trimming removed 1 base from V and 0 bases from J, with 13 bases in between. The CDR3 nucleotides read TGCGCCAGCAGCTTGACAGGCACCAAATCTAACTATGGCTACACCTTC. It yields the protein CASSLTGTKSNYGYTF.

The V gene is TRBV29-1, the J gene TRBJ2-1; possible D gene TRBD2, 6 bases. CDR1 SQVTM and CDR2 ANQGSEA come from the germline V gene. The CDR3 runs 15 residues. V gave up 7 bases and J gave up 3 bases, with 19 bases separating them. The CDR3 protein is CSALGVAGNYNEQFF. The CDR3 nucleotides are TGCAGCGCCCTAGGAGTTGCGGGGAACTACAATGAGCAGTTCTTC.

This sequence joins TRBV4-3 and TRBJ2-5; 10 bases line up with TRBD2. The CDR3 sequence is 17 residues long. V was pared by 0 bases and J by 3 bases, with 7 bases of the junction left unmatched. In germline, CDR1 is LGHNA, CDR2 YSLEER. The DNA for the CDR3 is TGCGCCAGCAGCCAAGATATCCCAGCGGGAGGGAAAGAGACCCAGTACTTC. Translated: CASSQDIPAGGKETQYF.

The DNA for the CDR3 is TGTGCCAGCAGCCCCCAGCGGGGGGGCGCGTACGAGCAGTACTTC. It is translated as CASSPQRGGAYEQYF. This chain joins TRBV7-2 and TRBJ2-7, with 10 bases identical to TRBD2. Germline assignment: CDR1 SGHTA and CDR2 FQGNSA. V lost 5 bases and J lost 4; bases outside the gene matches: 8. The CDR3 length is 15 residues.

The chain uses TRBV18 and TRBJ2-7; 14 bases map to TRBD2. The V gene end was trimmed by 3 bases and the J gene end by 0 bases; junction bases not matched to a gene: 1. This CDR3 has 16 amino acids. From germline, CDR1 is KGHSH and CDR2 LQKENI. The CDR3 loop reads CASSPGTSGSSYEQYF. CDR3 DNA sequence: TGTGCCAGCTCACCCGGGACTAGCGGGAGCTCCTACGAGCAGTACTTC. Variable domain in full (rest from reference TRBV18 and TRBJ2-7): NAGVMQNPRHLVRRRGQEARLRCSPMKGHSHVYWYRQLPEEGLKFMVYLQKENIIDESGMPKERFSAEFPKEGPSILRIQQVVRGDSAAYFCASSPGTSGSSYEQYFGPGTRLTVT.